This record looks at one T cell receptor beta chain sequence and its context. This sample is part of a study of cytotoxic CD8 clonotypes in ibrutinib-treated CLL. Study information: The subjects consisted of eleven to twelve relapsed/refractory and roughly 15 treatment-naive individuals, with 17 to 18 IGHV unmutated.

Libraries were prepared by immunoSEQ multiplex PCR; TCRdb keeps only in-frame clonotypes and omits some of them. The table lists about 140,000 clones, 80% of them singletons. J lost 1 base, V lost 8 bases, and 2 bases had no gene match. The CDR3 sequence is 12 residues long. From germline, CDR1 is MDHEN and CDR2 SYDVKM. This sequence was found in a human donor with chronic lymphocytic leukemia. Sample: PBMCs, taken after 36 months of ibrutinib treatment. The chain joins TRBV28 to TRBJ2-7; 7 bases agree with TRBD1. As DNA, the CDR3 is TGTGCCAGCGGACAGGCTTCCTACGAGCAGTACTTC. It codes for CASGQASYEQYF.